Listed below are T cell receptor beta chains from one sample, sequenced in a study of cytomegalovirus exposure and HLA in healthy donors. Data came from immunoSEQ multiplex PCR; TCRdb stores just in-frame clones and leaves some out. The sample lists roughly 120,000 clones, 65% to 80% occurring once. Sequencing used PBMCs. These receptors were obtained from a woman aged 55-75 years in good health and CMV-seropositive. Each CDR3 is given with its conserved first and last residue. The D gene is left open where the match is weak. The size of a clone is reported for some rows only, either as once, few or many, or as a class for expanded clones.

size	D	V	J	CDR3	DNA
-	-	TRBV5-1	TRBJ1-1	CASSLAGRGATEAFF	TGCGCCAGCAGCTTGGCCGGACGCGGGGCCACTGAAGCTTTCTTT
few	TRBD1	TRBV16	TRBJ2-7	CASSPGQGYYEQYF	TGTGCCAGCAGCCCGGGACAGGGTTACTACGAGCAGTACTTC
once	TRBD1	TRBV15	TRBJ1-1	CATSLPGQGAVAFF	TGTGCCACCAGTCTCCCGGGACAGGGGGCTGTAGCTTTCTTT
-	TRBD2	TRBV7-3	TRBJ2-3	CASSLRRGRGADTQYF	TGTGCCAGCAGCTTACGGCGGGGGAGAGGGGCAGATACGCAGTATTTT
-	-	TRBV6-5	TRBJ2-7	CASSYSYGKDEQYF	TGTGCCAGCAGTTACTCGTACGGGAAGGACGAGCAGTACTTC
-	TRBD2	TRBV4-3	TRBJ2-5	CASSQRASGRETQYF	TGCGCCAGCAGCCAACGGGCTAGCGGGAGGGAGACCCAGTACTTC
-	TRBD1	TRBV6-1	TRBJ2-7	CASRIERDRVGEQYF	TGTGCCAGTCGAATTGAACGGGACAGGGTAGGCGAGCAGTACTTC
-	TRBD1	TRBV10-3	TRBJ2-7	CAIGGTGEAEQYF	TGTGCCATCGGTGGGACAGGGGAGGCCGAGCAGTACTTC
-	-	TRBV30	TRBJ2-7	CAWKRTRTQAEQYF	TGTGCCTGGAAGAGGACGCGCACCCAAGCGGAACAGTACTTC
-	-	TRBV9	TRBJ1-1	CASSEQGVNTEAFF	TGTGCCAGCAGCGAACAGGGAGTAAACACTGAAGCTTTCTTT
few	TRBD2	TRBV29-1	TRBJ2-5	CSVDPSGRLQETQYF	TGCAGCGTTGATCCTAGCGGGAGACTTCAGGAGACCCAGTACTTC
-	TRBD2	TRBV9	TRBJ2-1	CASSVAGGSAYNEQFF	TGTGCCAGCAGCGTAGCGGGAGGGTCTGCCTACAATGAGCAGTTCTTC
once	-	TRBV19	TRBJ2-3	CASSINFYSDTQYF	TGTGCCAGTAGTATTAACTTTTACTCAGATACGCAGTATTTT
-	-	TRBV18	TRBJ1-1	CASSNPTMNTEAFF	TGTGCCAGCTCCAACCCGACAATGAACACTGAAGCTTTCTTT
-	TRBD2	TRBV7-3	TRBJ2-5	CASSLTASASGGNQETQYF	TGTGCCAGCAGCTTAACTGCTTCGGCTAGCGGGGGCAACCAAGAGACCCAGTACTTC
few	-	TRBV9	TRBJ2-4	CASSVVGGPGNIQYF	TGTGCCAGCAGCGTAGTGGGGGGGCCGGGGAACATTCAGTACTTC
once	-	TRBV2	TRBJ2-7	CASRTGLYEQYF	TGTGCCAGCAGGACGGGACTGTACGAGCAGTACTTC
once	TRBD2	TRBV10-3	TRBJ2-2	CAIRGLAGDSGELFF	TGTGCCATCCGAGGTCTAGCGGGAGATTCCGGGGAGCTGTTTTTT
once	-	TRBV10-3	TRBJ2-7	CAISESSHEQYF	TGTGCCATCAGTGAGTCTAGCCACGAGCAGTACTTC
-	-	TRBV6-5	TRBJ1-4	CASRGGQEEKLFF	TGTGCCAGCAGAGGAGGGCAAGAAGAAAAACTGTTTTTT
-	-	TRBV6-5	TRBJ1-1	CASSYPEYRTEAFF	TGTGCCAGCAGTTACCCCGAGTATCGGACTGAAGCTTTCTTT
-	-	TRBV4-3	TRBJ2-6	CASSQDPFSGANVLTF	TGCGCCAGCAGCCAAGATCCCTTTTCTGGGGCCAACGTCCTGACTTTC
-	TRBD1	TRBV18	TRBJ1-2	CASSPGQGSHGYTF	TGTGCCAGCTCACCGGGACAGGGGTCGCATGGCTACACCTTC
-	TRBD2	TRBV7-6	TRBJ2-3	CASSLAGGGDTQYF	TGTGCCAGCAGCTTAGCGGGGGGGGGAGATACGCAGTATTTT